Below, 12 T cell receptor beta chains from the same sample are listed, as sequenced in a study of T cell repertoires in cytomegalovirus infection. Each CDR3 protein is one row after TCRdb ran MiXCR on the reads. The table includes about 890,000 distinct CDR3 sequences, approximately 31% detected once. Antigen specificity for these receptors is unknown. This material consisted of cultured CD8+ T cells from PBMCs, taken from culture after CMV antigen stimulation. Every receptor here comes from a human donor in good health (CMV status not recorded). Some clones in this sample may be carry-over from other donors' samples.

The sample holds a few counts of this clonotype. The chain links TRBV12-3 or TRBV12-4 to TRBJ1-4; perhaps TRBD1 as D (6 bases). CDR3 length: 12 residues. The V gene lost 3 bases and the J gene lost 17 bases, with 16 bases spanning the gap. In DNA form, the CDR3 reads TGTGCCAGCAGTTTCCCCGGACAGCCGACTTTTTTT. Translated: CASSFPGQPTFF.

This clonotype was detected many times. The DNA of the CDR3 is TGTGCCAGCAGCCCCCATAATCGGAGGGGCAATCAGCCCCAGCATTTT. Translated: CASSPHNRRGNQPQHF. This sequence joins TRBV7-8 and TRBJ1-5; no clear D. The germline V and J ends were trimmed by 5 bases and 2 bases, with 16 bases remaining between them. Germline lookup yields CDR1 SGHVS and CDR2 FQNEAQ. CDR3 size: 16 residues. Full variable domain (rest looked up from reference TRBV7-8 and TRBJ1-5): GAGVSQSPRYKVAKRGQDVALRCDPISGHVSLFWYQQALGQGPEFLTYFQNEAQLDKSGLPSDRFFAERPEGSVSTLKIQRTQQEDSAVYLCASSPHNRRGNQPQHFGDGTRLSIL.

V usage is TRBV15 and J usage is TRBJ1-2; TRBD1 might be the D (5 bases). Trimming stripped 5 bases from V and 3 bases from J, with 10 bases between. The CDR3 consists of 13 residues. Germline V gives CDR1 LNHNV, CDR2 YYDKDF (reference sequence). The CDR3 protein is CATSPGGDYGYTF. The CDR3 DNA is TGTGCCACCAGCCCGGGGGGGGACTATGGCTACACCTTC.

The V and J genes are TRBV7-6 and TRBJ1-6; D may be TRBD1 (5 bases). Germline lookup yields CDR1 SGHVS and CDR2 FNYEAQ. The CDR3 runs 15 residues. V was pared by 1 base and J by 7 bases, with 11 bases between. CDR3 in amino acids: CASSLVGTSNSPLHF. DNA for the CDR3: TGTGCCAGCAGCTTAGTTGGGACTTCAAATTCACCCCTCCACTTT.

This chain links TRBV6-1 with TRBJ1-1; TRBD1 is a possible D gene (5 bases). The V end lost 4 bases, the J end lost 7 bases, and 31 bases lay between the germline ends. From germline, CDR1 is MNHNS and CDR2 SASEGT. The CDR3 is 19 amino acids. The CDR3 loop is CASSAGAGQRLPIELEAFF. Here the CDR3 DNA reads TGTGCCAGCAGTGCCGGAGCGGGGCAACGTTTACCTATTGAACTTGAAGCTTTCTTT.

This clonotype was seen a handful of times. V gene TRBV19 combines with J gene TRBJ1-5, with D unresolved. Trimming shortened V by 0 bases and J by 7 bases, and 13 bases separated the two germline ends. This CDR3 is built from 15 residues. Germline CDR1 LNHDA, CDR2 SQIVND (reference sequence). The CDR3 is CASSIDRGNRQPQHF. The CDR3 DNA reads TGTGCCAGTAGTATAGATCGAGGCAATAGGCAGCCCCAGCATTTT.

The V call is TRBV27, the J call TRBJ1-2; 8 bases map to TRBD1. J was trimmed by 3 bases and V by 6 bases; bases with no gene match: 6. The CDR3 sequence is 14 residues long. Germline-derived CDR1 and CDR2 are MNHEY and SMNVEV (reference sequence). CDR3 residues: CASSPNRGYYGYTF. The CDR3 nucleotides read TGTGCCAGCAGCCCTAACAGGGGGTACTATGGCTACACCTTC.

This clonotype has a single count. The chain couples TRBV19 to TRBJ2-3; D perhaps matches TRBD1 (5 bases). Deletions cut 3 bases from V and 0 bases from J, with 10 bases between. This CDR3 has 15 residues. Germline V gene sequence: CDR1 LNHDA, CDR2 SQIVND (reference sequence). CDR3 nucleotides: TGTGCCAGTAGTATGGGCAGGGCTAGCACAGATACGCAGTATTTT. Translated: CASSMGRASTDTQYF.

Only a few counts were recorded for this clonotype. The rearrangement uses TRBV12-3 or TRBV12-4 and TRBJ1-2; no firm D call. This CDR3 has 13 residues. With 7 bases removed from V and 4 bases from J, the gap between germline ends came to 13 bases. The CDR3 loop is CASIPPSTYGYTF. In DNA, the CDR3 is TGTGCCAGCATCCCCCCCAGCACCTATGGCTACACCTTC.

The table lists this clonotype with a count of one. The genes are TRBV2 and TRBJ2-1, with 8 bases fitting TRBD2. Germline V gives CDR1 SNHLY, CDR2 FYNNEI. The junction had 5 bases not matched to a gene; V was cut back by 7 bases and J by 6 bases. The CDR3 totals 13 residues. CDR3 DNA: TGTGCCAGCACTGCGGGGGGCCCCAATGAGCAGTTCTTC. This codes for CASTAGGPNEQFF.

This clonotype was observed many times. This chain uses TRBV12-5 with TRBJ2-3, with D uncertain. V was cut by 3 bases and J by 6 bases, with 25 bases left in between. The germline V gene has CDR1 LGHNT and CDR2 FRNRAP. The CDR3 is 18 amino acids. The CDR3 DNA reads TGTGCTAGTGGTTTTCTCCTCGAGACACACTCAGGTTCGGATACGCAGTATTTT. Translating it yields CASGFLLETHSGSDTQYF. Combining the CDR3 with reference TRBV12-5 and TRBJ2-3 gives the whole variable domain DARVTQTPRHKVTEMGQEVTMRCQPILGHNTVFWYRQTMMQGLELLAYFRNRAPLDDSGMPKDRFSAEMPDATLATLKIQPSEPRDSAVYFCASGFLLETHSGSDTQYFGPGTRLTVL.

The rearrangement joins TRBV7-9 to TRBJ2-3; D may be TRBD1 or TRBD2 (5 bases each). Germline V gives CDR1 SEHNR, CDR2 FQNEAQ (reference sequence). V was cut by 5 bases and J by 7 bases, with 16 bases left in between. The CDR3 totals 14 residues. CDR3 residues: CASSHRDHPNTQYF. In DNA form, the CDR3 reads TGTGCCAGCAGCCACCGGGACCATCCAAATACGCAGTATTTT.